Listed here are 24 T cell receptor beta chains from one sample, sequenced in a study of shared clonotypes between healthy human individuals. As defined, naive CD8 cells were CD45RO-negative and positively selected for CCR7, with terminally differentiated effector memory CD45RA+ cells excluded. The data were produced by immunoSEQ multiplex PCR, yet TCRdb's version contains in-frame clones alone and is incomplete. The table records around 2,000,000 clones, less than 95% of them present only once. The sample taken for sequencing was naive CD8+ T cells sorted from blood. The source of these receptors is a man aged 18 to 30 in good health.

This clone occurred a few times. The chain is built from TRBV6-1 and TRBJ2-4; D unresolved. Germline CDR1 reads MNHNS; CDR2 reads SASEGT. V was pared by 1 base and J by 5 bases, with 15 bases between. CDR3 size: 16 residues. CDR3 nucleotides: TGTGCCAGCAGTGAAGGGGCCTCTGGGTTGGAAAACATTCAGTACTTC. Its translation is CASSEGASGLENIQYF.

This chain uses TRBV19 with TRBJ1-5; D ambiguous. CDR1 and CDR2 from the germline V gene are LNHDA and SQIVND (reference sequence). With 1 base removed from V and 1 base from J, the gap between germline ends came to 8 bases. This CDR3 region has 15 residues. For the CDR3, the DNA is TGTGCCAGTAGTATAGGAGGCATCAGCAATCAGCCCCAGCATTTT. This translates into CASSIGGISNQPQHF.

This sequence joins TRBV27 and TRBJ1-2; the D gene is possibly TRBD1 (5 bases). The CDR3 is 13 residues long. Trimming took off 8 bases at V and 4 bases at J, with 14 bases between the two ends. Germline loops: CDR1 MNHEY, CDR2 SMNVEV (reference sequence). As DNA, the CDR3 is TGTGCCAGCTCGATGAGGGGAAGCTATGGCTACACCTTC. This encodes CASSMRGSYGYTF.

The V and J genes are TRBV2 and TRBJ2-2; 12 positions match TRBD2. The CDR3 totals 16 residues. Germline CDR1 is SNHLY and CDR2 is FYNNEI. V shed 4 bases and J 6 bases; nucleotides not matched to a gene: 6. This CDR3 is CASSATSGSRAGELFF. The DNA for the CDR3 is TGTGCCAGCAGTGCGACTAGCGGGAGCCGGGCCGGGGAGCTGTTTTTT.

As concerns this clone: Other DNA sequences of this sample code for an identical CDR3. This chain joins TRBV5-1 and TRBJ2-3; 7 positions agree with TRBD2. V was clipped by 0 bases and J by 4 bases; unmatched bases: 2. Per the germline V gene, CDR1 is SGHRS and CDR2 is YFSETQ. CDR3 length equals 14 residues. The chain's CDR3 is CASSLVAGADTQYF. CDR3 bases: TGCGCCAGCAGCTTGGTTGCGGGGGCAGATACGCAGTATTTT.

The chain employs TRBV9 and TRBJ2-7; D gene uncertain. Germline lookup yields CDR1 SGDLS and CDR2 YYNGEE. The V and J ends lost 0 bases and 2 bases respectively, with 9 bases between them. The CDR3 has 14 residues. CDR3 loop: CASSVEGRAYEQYF. The CDR3 nucleotides read TGTGCCAGCAGCGTAGAAGGAAGGGCCTACGAGCAGTACTTC.

Note on this clone: The sample contains more than one DNA sequence encoding this CDR3. The chain links TRBV7-6 to TRBJ2-1, with 10 bases matching TRBD1. The germline CDR1 and CDR2 sequences are SGHVS and FNYEAQ. The CDR3 has 14 amino acids. The J segment lost 7 bases and the V segment lost 1 base, leaving 1 base of the junction unmatched. CDR3 residues: CASSLVDRGNEQFF. In nucleotides, the CDR3 is TGTGCCAGCAGCTTAGTGGACAGGGGGAATGAGCAGTTCTTC.

This clone was found once. The rearrangement uses TRBV11-1 and TRBJ2-5; TRBD2 aligns across 12 bases. The V segment lost 1 base and the J segment 9 bases; nucleotides outside the gene matches: 9. Germline V gene lookup returns CDR1 SGHAT and CDR2 FQDESV (reference sequence). The CDR3 consists of 16 residues. CDR3 sequence: CASSLEASGGGQAQYF. CDR3 in DNA: TGTGCCAGCAGCTTAGAGGCTAGCGGGGGGGGTCAGGCCCAGTACTTC.

This chain joins TRBV7-3 and TRBJ1-1, with D possibly TRBD1 on 5 matching bases. The germline V and J ends were trimmed by 0 bases and 8 bases, with 10 bases remaining between them. This CDR3 is 13 amino acids long. Germline V gene lookup returns CDR1 SGHTA and CDR2 FQGTGA. CDR3: CASSLTFWDEAFF. For the CDR3, the DNA is TGTGCCAGCAGCTTAACATTCTGGGACGAAGCTTTCTTT.

This clone was counted between two and nine times. The chain couples TRBV27 to TRBJ2-3, with a possible D match to TRBD1 (5 bases). The CDR3 loop spans 15 amino acids. V was trimmed by 3 bases and J by 1 base, leaving 11 bases between them. CDR1 and CDR2 (germline): MNHEY, SMNVEV (reference sequence). The CDR3, as DNA: TGTGCCAGCAGTTTGGACATATGGGGCACAGATACGCAGTATTTT. Translated, it gives CASSLDIWGTDTQYF.

This clone occurred a few times. The chain employs TRBV2 and TRBJ2-7; TRBD1 aligns across 9 bases. The junction had 4 bases not matched to a gene; V was cut back by 7 bases and J by 0 bases. This CDR3 comprises 14 residues. Germline V gene sequence: CDR1 SNHLY, CDR2 FYNNEI. The CDR3 is CASMGQGSSYEQYF. Written as DNA, the CDR3 is TGTGCCAGCATGGGACAGGGTAGCTCCTACGAGCAGTACTTC.

The genes are TRBV5-6 and TRBJ2-1, with D possibly matching TRBD1 (5 bases). The CDR3 has 13 amino acids. V shed 2 bases and J shed 8 bases, with 11 bases lying between them. Germline V gene data show CDR1 as SGHDT and CDR2 as YYEEEE. The CDR3 DNA sequence: TGTGCCAGCAGCTTTCAGGGCGTCGATGAGCAGTTCTTC. Its translation is CASSFQGVDEQFF. The whole variable domain, remainder taken from reference TRBV5-6 and TRBJ2-1, is DAGVTQSPTHLIKTRGQQVTLRCSPKSGHDTVSWYQQALGQGPQFIFQYYEEEERQRGNFPDRFSGHQFPNYSSELNVNALLLGDSALYLCASSFQGVDEQFFGPGTRLTVL.

This chain uses TRBV5-6 with TRBJ1-5; D gene ambiguous. CDR3 size: 15 residues. V dropped 1 base and J dropped 0 bases, with 8 bases sitting between them. Germline CDR1 SGHDT, CDR2 YYEEEE. The CDR3 is CASSLSDDSNQPQHF. In DNA, the CDR3 is TGTGCCAGCAGCTTGTCGGACGATAGCAATCAGCCCCAGCATTTT.

The chain uses TRBV10-3 and TRBJ2-7, with 9 bases matching TRBD2. Trimming cost V 8 bases and J 3 bases; bases outside gene matches: 5. Germline V CDR1 and CDR2: ENHRY, SYGVKD. CDR3 length: 13 amino acids. CDR3 nucleotides: TGTGCCATCTCTGCTAGCGGGGACTACGAGCAGTACTTC. This encodes CAISASGDYEQYF.

The rearrangement links TRBV5-6 to TRBJ2-2; 9 bases map to TRBD1. CDR3 length: 17 amino acids. Germline V gives CDR1 SGHDT, CDR2 YYEEEE. With 4 bases clipped from V and 3 bases from J, the junction kept 10 bases outside the gene matches. CDR3 DNA: TGTGCCAGCAGCCTGTCCACAGGGGGCATCGACACCGGGGAGCTGTTTTTT. Translation gives CASSLSTGGIDTGELFF.

The chain has TRBV19 and TRBJ1-1; D possibly corresponds to TRBD1 (6 bases). Trimming removed 3 bases at V and 5 bases at J, with 13 bases between. This CDR3 contains 14 residues. The germline V gene encodes CDR1 LNHDA and CDR2 SQIVND (reference sequence). The CDR3 DNA follows: TGTGCCAGTAGTATCATGGGCAGGGGAACTGAAGCTTTCTTT. This encodes CASSIMGRGTEAFF. Drawing the rest from reference TRBV19 and TRBJ1-1, the complete variable domain is DGGITQSPKYLFRKEGQNVTLSCEQNLNHDAMYWYRQDPGQGLRLIYYSQIVNDFQKGDIAEGYSVSREKKESFPLTVTSAQKNPTAFYLCASSIMGRGTEAFFGQGTRLTVV.

V is TRBV14 and J is TRBJ1-2; maybe TRBD1 (5 bases). Trimming cost V 0 bases and J 8 bases, with 13 bases left between them. CDR1 is SGHDN and CDR2 is FVKESK in the germline V gene. This CDR3 region has 14 residues. The DNA for the CDR3 is TGTGCCAGCAGCCAAGATCTGGACAACTTCGGCTACACCTTC. This translates into CASSQDLDNFGYTF.

The chain links TRBV5-1 to TRBJ1-5; 10 positions agree with TRBD1. Germline V gene data show CDR1 as SGHRS and CDR2 as YFSETQ. The CDR3 sequence is 16 residues long. V was pared by 2 bases and J by 4 bases, with 6 bases of the junction left unmatched. CDR3 amino acids: CASSFIDRGQNQPQHF. The CDR3, as DNA: TGCGCCAGCAGCTTCATTGACAGGGGGCAAAATCAGCCCCAGCATTTT.

The chain combines TRBV5-6 with TRBJ1-1; no clear D gene. With 5 bases removed from V and 1 base from J, the gap between germline ends came to 12 bases. The germline gives CDR1 SGHDT, CDR2 YYEEEE. CDR3 size: 14 residues. The CDR3 spells CASRPGVGNTEAFF. The CDR3, as DNA: TGTGCCAGCAGGCCTGGCGTTGGGAACACTGAAGCTTTCTTT. The whole variable domain, remainder taken from reference TRBV5-6 and TRBJ1-1, is DAGVTQSPTHLIKTRGQQVTLRCSPKSGHDTVSWYQQALGQGPQFIFQYYEEEERQRGNFPDRFSGHQFPNYSSELNVNALLLGDSALYLCASRPGVGNTEAFFGQGTRLTVV.

This clone appeared a single time. V gene TRBV5-1 combines with J gene TRBJ2-1; D may be TRBD2 (6 bases). The CDR3 is 15 amino acids. Germline loops: CDR1 SGHRS, CDR2 YFSETQ. V was clipped by 3 bases and J by 7 bases, with 17 bases between them. As DNA, the CDR3 is TGCGCCAGCAGCTGGAAACGGGGGTTGATTAATGAGCAGTTCTTC. Translated, it gives CASSWKRGLINEQFF.

The genes are TRBV5-6 and TRBJ1-2, with TRBD1 as a possible D gene (5 bases). The CDR3 is 13 residues long. V was trimmed by 1 base and J by 7 bases, leaving 11 bases between them. The germline gives CDR1 SGHDT, CDR2 YYEEEE. DNA for the CDR3: TGTGCCAGCAGCTTGAAACAGGCTGGTGGCTACACCTTC. Its protein product is CASSLKQAGGYTF.

This clone has more than one count but fewer than ten. V usage is TRBV10-2 and J usage is TRBJ1-3, with a tentative D call TRBD1 (5 bases). The V end was cut by 9 bases, the J end by 4 bases, with 10 bases between. Germline CDR1 is WSHSY and CDR2 is SAAADI. The CDR3 loop spans 12 amino acids. The CDR3: CASQGSGNTIYF. DNA of the CDR3: TGCGCCAGTCAGGGTTCCGGAAACACCATATATTTT.

In the case of this clone: The same CDR3 also results from other DNA sequences found in this sample. The V and J genes are TRBV10-3 and TRBJ1-1; D ambiguous. V was cut by 0 bases and J by 1 base, with 3 bases left in between. The CDR3 covers 13 residues. In germline, CDR1 is ENHRY, CDR2 SYGVKD. CDR3 amino acids: CAISESWNTEAFF. The CDR3 coding sequence is TGTGCCATCAGTGAGTCATGGAACACTGAAGCTTTCTTT.

The rearrangement links TRBV7-2 to TRBJ1-1, with D unresolved. Trimming pared 5 bases from V and 4 bases from J, leaving 11 bases between. Germline CDR1 and CDR2: SGHTA and FQGNSA. The CDR3 length is 13 residues. CDR3 in DNA: TGTGCCAGCAGCCCCGGAGGCCTCACTGAAGCTTTCTTT. It specifies CASSPGGLTEAFF.